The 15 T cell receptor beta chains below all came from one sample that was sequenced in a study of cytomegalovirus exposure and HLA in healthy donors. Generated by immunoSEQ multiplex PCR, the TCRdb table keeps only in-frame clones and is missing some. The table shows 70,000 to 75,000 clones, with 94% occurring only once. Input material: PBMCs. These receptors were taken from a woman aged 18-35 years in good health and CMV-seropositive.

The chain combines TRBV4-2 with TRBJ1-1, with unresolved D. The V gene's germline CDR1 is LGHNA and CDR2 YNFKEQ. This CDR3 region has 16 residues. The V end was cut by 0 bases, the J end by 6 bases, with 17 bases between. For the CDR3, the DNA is TGTGCCAGCAGCCAAGAACCGGCGGGGTTCATCGCTGAAGCTTTCTTT. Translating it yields CASSQEPAGFIAEAFF.

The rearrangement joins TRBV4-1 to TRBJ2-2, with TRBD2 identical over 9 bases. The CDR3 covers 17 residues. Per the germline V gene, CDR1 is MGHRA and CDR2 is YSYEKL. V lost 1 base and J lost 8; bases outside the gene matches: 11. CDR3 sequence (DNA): TGCGCCAGCAGCCAAGGGCCAGCGGGGGGTGCTAGGGGGGAGCTGTTTTTT. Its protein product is CASSQGPAGGARGELFF.

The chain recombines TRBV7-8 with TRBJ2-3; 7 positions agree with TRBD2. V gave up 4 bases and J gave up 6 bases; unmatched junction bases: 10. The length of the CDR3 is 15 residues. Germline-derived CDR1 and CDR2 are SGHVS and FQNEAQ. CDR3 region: CASSSSRLASDTQYF. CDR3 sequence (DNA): TGTGCCAGCAGCTCCAGCAGACTAGCCTCGGATACGCAGTATTTT.

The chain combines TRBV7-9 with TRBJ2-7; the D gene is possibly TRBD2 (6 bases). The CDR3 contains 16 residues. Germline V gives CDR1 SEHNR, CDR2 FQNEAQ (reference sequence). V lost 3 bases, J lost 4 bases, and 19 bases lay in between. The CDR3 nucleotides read TGTGCCAGCAGCTTTGGGGGGACCCCTACGACGTACGAGCAGTACTTC. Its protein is CASSFGGTPTTYEQYF.

The CDR3 nucleotides are TGTGCCAGCAGTTCCTCTAGCGGGAGAAGGGGTGAGGAGCAGTTCTTC. Amino acids: CASSSSSGRRGEEQFF. The chain is built from TRBV6-5 and TRBJ2-1, with 10 bases lining up with TRBD2. V lost 4 bases to trimming and J lost 10 bases; unmatched junction nucleotides: 13. The CDR3 has 16 amino acids. CDR1 and CDR2 from the germline V gene are MNHEY and SVGAGI.

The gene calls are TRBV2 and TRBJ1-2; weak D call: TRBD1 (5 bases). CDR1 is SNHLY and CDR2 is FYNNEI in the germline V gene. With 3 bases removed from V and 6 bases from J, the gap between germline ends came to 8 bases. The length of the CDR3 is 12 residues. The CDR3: CASSDRGHGYTF. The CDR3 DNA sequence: TGTGCCAGCAGTGATAGGGGCCATGGCTACACCTTC.

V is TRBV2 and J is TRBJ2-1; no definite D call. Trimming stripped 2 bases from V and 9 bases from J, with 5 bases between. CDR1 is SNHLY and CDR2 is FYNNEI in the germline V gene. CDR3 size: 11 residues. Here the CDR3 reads CASSEISEQFF. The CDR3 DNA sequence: TGTGCCAGCAGTGAAATCAGTGAGCAGTTCTTC. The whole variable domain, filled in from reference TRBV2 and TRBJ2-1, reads EPEVTQTPSHQVTQMGQEVILRCVPISNHLYFYWYRQILGQKVEFLVSFYNNEISEKSEIFDDQFSVERPDGSNFTLKIRSTKLEDSAMYFCASSEISEQFFGPGTRLTVL.

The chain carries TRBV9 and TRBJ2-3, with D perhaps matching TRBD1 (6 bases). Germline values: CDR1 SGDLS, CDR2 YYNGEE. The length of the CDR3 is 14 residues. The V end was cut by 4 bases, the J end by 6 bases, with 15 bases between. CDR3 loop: CASSHIYRADTQYF. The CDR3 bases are TGTGCCAGCAGCCACATTTACAGGGCGGATACGCAGTATTTT.

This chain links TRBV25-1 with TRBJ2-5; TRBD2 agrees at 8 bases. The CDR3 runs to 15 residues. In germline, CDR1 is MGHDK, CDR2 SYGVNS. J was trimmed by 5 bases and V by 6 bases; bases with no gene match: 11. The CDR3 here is CASSITSGPAETQYF. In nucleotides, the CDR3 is TGTGCCAGCAGCATAACTAGCGGTCCCGCGGAGACCCAGTACTTC.

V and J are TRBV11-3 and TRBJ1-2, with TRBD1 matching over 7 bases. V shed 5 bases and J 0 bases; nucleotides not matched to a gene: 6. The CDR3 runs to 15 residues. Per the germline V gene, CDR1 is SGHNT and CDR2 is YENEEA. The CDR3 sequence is CASSHGQEANYGYTF. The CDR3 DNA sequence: TGTGCCAGCAGCCACGGACAGGAAGCTAACTATGGCTACACCTTC.

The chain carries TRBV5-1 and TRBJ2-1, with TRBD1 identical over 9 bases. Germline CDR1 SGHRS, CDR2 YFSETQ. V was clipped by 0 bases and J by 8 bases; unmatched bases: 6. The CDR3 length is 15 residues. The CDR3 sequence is CASSLEGQGWDEQFF. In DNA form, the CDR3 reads TGCGCCAGCAGCTTGGAAGGACAGGGGTGGGATGAGCAGTTCTTC.

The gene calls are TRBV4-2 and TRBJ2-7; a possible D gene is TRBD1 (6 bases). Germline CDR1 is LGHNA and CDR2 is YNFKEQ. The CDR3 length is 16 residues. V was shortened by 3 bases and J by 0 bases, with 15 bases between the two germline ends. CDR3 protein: CASSHHGSDSSYEQYF. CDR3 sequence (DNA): TGTGCCAGCAGCCACCACGGGTCGGACAGCTCCTACGAGCAGTACTTC.

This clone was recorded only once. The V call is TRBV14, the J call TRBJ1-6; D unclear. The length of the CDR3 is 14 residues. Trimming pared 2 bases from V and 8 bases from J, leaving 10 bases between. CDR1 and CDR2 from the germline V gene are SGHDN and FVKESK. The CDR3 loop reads CASSQRGWDSPLHF. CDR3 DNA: TGTGCCAGCAGCCAACGGGGATGGGATTCACCCCTCCACTTT.

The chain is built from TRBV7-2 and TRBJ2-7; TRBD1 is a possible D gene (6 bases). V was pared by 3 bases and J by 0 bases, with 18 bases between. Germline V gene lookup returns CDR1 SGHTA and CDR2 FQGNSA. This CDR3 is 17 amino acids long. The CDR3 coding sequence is TGTGCCAGCAGCTTCCGACCGGGACAAGGGGCCTCCTACGAGCAGTACTTC. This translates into CASSFRPGQGASYEQYF.

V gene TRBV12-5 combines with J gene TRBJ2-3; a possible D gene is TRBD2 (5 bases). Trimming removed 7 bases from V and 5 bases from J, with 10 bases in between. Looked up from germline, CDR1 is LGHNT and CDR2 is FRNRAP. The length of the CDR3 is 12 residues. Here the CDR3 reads CASAHSEDTQYF. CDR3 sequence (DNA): TGTGCTAGTGCCCATAGCGAAGATACGCAGTATTTT.